These T cell receptor beta chains were read from a single sample in a study of identical twins. TCRdb redid the calling of the 5' RACE reads with MiXCR, one entry per CDR3 protein. The sample lists about 920,000 distinct CDR3 sequences; 9% to 15% were seen once. These data are also associated with another study on yellow fever vaccine responses in identical twins.

Sequencing input: PBMCs. The source of these receptors is a woman aged 18-30 years in good health. Both conserved end residues are part of each CDR3. D genes are given only for firm matches. Clone size is not always given. Where it is, it says once, few, many or a class for expanded clones.

d_gene: -
abundance: -
v_gene: TRBV5-1
j_gene: TRBJ2-1
CDR3nt: TGCGCCAGCACCCTCACGTTGGGGGCCCCTAGGGATGAGCAGTTCTTC
CDR3aa: CASTLTLGAPRDEQFF

d_gene: -
abundance: few
v_gene: TRBV12-3/TRBV12-4
j_gene: TRBJ2-7
CDR3nt: TGTGCCAGCACCCTGTCGGGGGCGAACTACGAGCAGTACTTC
CDR3aa: CASTLSGANYEQYF

d_gene: TRBD1
abundance: many
v_gene: TRBV3-1
j_gene: TRBJ2-1
CDR3nt: TGTGCCAGCAGCCCCCAGGGACAGGGGAACTACAATGAGCAGTTCTTC
CDR3aa: CASSPQGQGNYNEQFF

d_gene: -
abundance: few
v_gene: TRBV2
j_gene: TRBJ2-1
CDR3nt: TGTGCCGGAAACCTGCGGAGCTCCTACAATGAGCAGTTCTTC
CDR3aa: CAGNLRSSYNEQFF

d_gene: TRBD1
abundance: -
v_gene: TRBV5-1
j_gene: TRBJ2-2
CDR3nt: TGCGCCAGCAGCCACCCCCGGACAGGCAGTACCGGGGAGCTGTTTTTT
CDR3aa: CASSHPRTGSTGELFF

d_gene: TRBD1
abundance: -
v_gene: TRBV11-2
j_gene: TRBJ1-2
CDR3nt: TGTGCCAGCAGCTCAGGGGGAGCTAACTATGGCTACACCTTC
CDR3aa: CASSSGGANYGYTF

d_gene: -
abundance: few
v_gene: TRBV15
j_gene: TRBJ2-2
CDR3nt: TGTGCCACCAGCAGAGATATTTCGAACACCGGGGAGCTGTTTTTT
CDR3aa: CATSRDISNTGELFF

d_gene: -
abundance: many
v_gene: TRBV20-1
j_gene: TRBJ1-5
CDR3nt: TGCAGTGCTCCACTGACGGGGGATCAGCCCCAGCATTTT
CDR3aa: CSAPLTGDQPQHF

d_gene: TRBD1
abundance: many
v_gene: TRBV2
j_gene: TRBJ2-1
CDR3nt: TGTGCCAGCGGACTTAACGAGGGACAGGGGGTTGATGAGCAGTTCTTC
CDR3aa: CASGLNEGQGVDEQFF

d_gene: TRBD1
abundance: many
v_gene: TRBV6-5
j_gene: TRBJ1-5
CDR3nt: TGTGCCAGCAGTTACCAGGGGGATCAGCCCCAGCATTTT
CDR3aa: CASSYQGDQPQHF

d_gene: -
abundance: few
v_gene: TRBV27
j_gene: TRBJ2-1
CDR3nt: TGTGCCAGCAGTTTCGCCCCGAAGGGTGAGCAGTTCTTC
CDR3aa: CASSFAPKGEQFF

d_gene: TRBD2
abundance: few
v_gene: TRBV24-1
j_gene: TRBJ2-3
CDR3nt: TGTGCCACCAGTGACAGAACCGGGACTAGCGGCACAGATACGCAGTATTTT
CDR3aa: CATSDRTGTSGTDTQYF

d_gene: -
abundance: few
v_gene: TRBV20-1
j_gene: TRBJ2-2
CDR3nt: TGCAGTGCTAGGGGGTGGGCCGGGGAGCTGTTTTTT
CDR3aa: CSARGWAGELFF

d_gene: -
abundance: -
v_gene: TRBV7-8
j_gene: TRBJ2-2
CDR3nt: TGTGCCAGCAGCTTAGACGATACCGGGGAGCTGTTTTTT
CDR3aa: CASSLDDTGELFF

d_gene: -
abundance: -
v_gene: TRBV7-9
j_gene: TRBJ2-1
CDR3nt: TGTGCCAGCAGCTCGGACACAAGGAGGTTCTTC
CDR3aa: CASSSDTRRFF

d_gene: -
abundance: many
v_gene: TRBV29-1
j_gene: TRBJ1-5
CDR3nt: TGCAGCGTTGAAGATCAAGGGGGCAATCAGCCCCAGCATTTT
CDR3aa: CSVEDQGGNQPQHF

d_gene: TRBD1
abundance: -
v_gene: TRBV5-6
j_gene: TRBJ2-7
CDR3nt: TGTGCCAGCGGCCACAGGGGGCGCCCCTACGAGCAGTACTTC
CDR3aa: CASGHRGRPYEQYF

d_gene: -
abundance: -
v_gene: TRBV10-3
j_gene: TRBJ2-5
CDR3nt: TGTGCCATCGGCGGGTCCCCCCAAGAGACCCAGTACTTC
CDR3aa: CAIGGSPQETQYF

d_gene: TRBD2
abundance: -
v_gene: TRBV5-1
j_gene: TRBJ2-3
CDR3nt: TGCGCCAGCAGCTTGAGCCGGGCTAGCGGGAACACAGATACGCAGTATTTT
CDR3aa: CASSLSRASGNTDTQYF

d_gene: -
abundance: -
v_gene: TRBV10-1
j_gene: TRBJ1-1
CDR3nt: TGCGCCAGCAGTGATCGGGCGCAGGGGTCAATGATCACTGAAGCTTTCTTT
CDR3aa: CASSDRAQGSMITEAFF

d_gene: -
abundance: many
v_gene: TRBV20-1
j_gene: TRBJ2-7
CDR3nt: TGCAGTGCTCGACTAACAGGAGGGGAGCAGTACTTC
CDR3aa: CSARLTGGEQYF

d_gene: -
abundance: -
v_gene: TRBV28
j_gene: TRBJ1-1
CDR3nt: TGTGCCAGCACCTTCCCCGGATACAGGGTTAGCACTGAAGCTTTCTTT
CDR3aa: CASTFPGYRVSTEAFF

d_gene: -
abundance: few
v_gene: TRBV18
j_gene: TRBJ1-1
CDR3nt: TGTGCCAGCTCCCCTAACAGGGCGGGCACTGAAGCTTTCTTT
CDR3aa: CASSPNRAGTEAFF

d_gene: TRBD2
abundance: -
v_gene: TRBV27
j_gene: TRBJ2-1
CDR3nt: TGTGCCAGCAGTTTTACTAGCGGCAATGAGCAGTTCTTC
CDR3aa: CASSFTSGNEQFF

d_gene: TRBD2
abundance: -
v_gene: TRBV5-1
j_gene: TRBJ2-7
CDR3nt: TGCGCCAGCAGCTTAGACCGGACTAGCGGGGCCTTGGAGCAGTACTTC
CDR3aa: CASSLDRTSGALEQYF

d_gene: -
abundance: few
v_gene: TRBV7-9
j_gene: TRBJ2-1
CDR3nt: TGTGCCAGCAGCTTAGTTCCTCAGGGCGGGAACAATGAGCAGTTCTTC
CDR3aa: CASSLVPQGGNNEQFF

d_gene: -
abundance: few
v_gene: TRBV12-3/TRBV12-4
j_gene: TRBJ2-6
CDR3nt: TGTGCCAGCACCTCTGGGGCCAACGTCCTGACTTTC
CDR3aa: CASTSGANVLTF

d_gene: -
abundance: -
v_gene: TRBV9
j_gene: TRBJ2-1
CDR3nt: TGTGCCAGCAGCGTAGGAATAACCCCGTACAATGAGCAGTTCTTC
CDR3aa: CASSVGITPYNEQFF

d_gene: TRBD1
abundance: many
v_gene: TRBV4-1
j_gene: TRBJ1-1
CDR3nt: TGCGCCAGCAGCCACCCTTTACAGGGGGCGATGGTCACTGAAGCTTTCTTT
CDR3aa: CASSHPLQGAMVTEAFF

d_gene: TRBD2
abundance: few
v_gene: TRBV11-2
j_gene: TRBJ2-1
CDR3nt: TGTGCCAGCAGCTTAGAGGCTAGCGGGGGTTCCAATGAGCAGTTCTTC
CDR3aa: CASSLEASGGSNEQFF

d_gene: TRBD1
abundance: -
v_gene: TRBV3-1
j_gene: TRBJ2-5
CDR3nt: TGTGCCACCATTGTTGCCCAGGGACAGGGGAGGGAGACCCAGTACTTC
CDR3aa: CATIVAQGQGRETQYF

d_gene: TRBD2
abundance: -
v_gene: TRBV11-2
j_gene: TRBJ2-1
CDR3nt: TGTGCCAGCAGCTTAGAGCGCGGGACTAGTAGGAATGAGCAGTTCTTC
CDR3aa: CASSLERGTSRNEQFF

d_gene: -
abundance: many
v_gene: TRBV20-1
j_gene: TRBJ2-3
CDR3nt: TGCAGTGCTAGAACCACAGGAAGTAGCACAGATACGCAGTATTTT
CDR3aa: CSARTTGSSTDTQYF

d_gene: -
abundance: many
v_gene: TRBV25-1
j_gene: TRBJ2-2
CDR3nt: TGTGCCAGCAGCGGGACACCAAACACCGGGGAGCTGTTTTTT
CDR3aa: CASSGTPNTGELFF

d_gene: TRBD1
abundance: few
v_gene: TRBV27
j_gene: TRBJ1-1
CDR3nt: TGTGCCAGCAGTTTATGGACAGGCGAAGCTTTCTTT
CDR3aa: CASSLWTGEAFF

d_gene: TRBD2
abundance: many
v_gene: TRBV11-2
j_gene: TRBJ2-7
CDR3nt: TGTGCCAGCAGCTCCCTAGCGGGAATCTACGAGCAGTACTTC
CDR3aa: CASSSLAGIYEQYF

d_gene: -
abundance: many
v_gene: TRBV5-1
j_gene: TRBJ1-5
CDR3nt: TGCGCCAGCAGCGAGGGACGGGAAGATCAGCCCCAGCATTTT
CDR3aa: CASSEGREDQPQHF

d_gene: TRBD2
abundance: -
v_gene: TRBV6-1
j_gene: TRBJ2-7
CDR3nt: TGTGCCAGCAGTACGACTAGCGGGACAATAAACTCCTACGAGCAGTACTTC
CDR3aa: CASSTTSGTINSYEQYF

d_gene: -
abundance: -
v_gene: TRBV5-1
j_gene: TRBJ2-7
CDR3nt: TGCGCCAGCCGCTTGTGGGGAGAAGGGAACGAGCAGTACTTC
CDR3aa: CASRLWGEGNEQYF

d_gene: -
abundance: -
v_gene: TRBV6-5
j_gene: TRBJ2-1
CDR3nt: TGTGCCAGCAGTTACGGGGGGTTGTACTACAATGAGCAGTTCTTC
CDR3aa: CASSYGGLYYNEQFF

d_gene: -
abundance: -
v_gene: TRBV24-1
j_gene: TRBJ2-5
CDR3nt: TGTGCCACCAGTGACCCAGGACAGACAAAGCAAGAGACCCAGTACTTC
CDR3aa: CATSDPGQTKQETQYF

d_gene: -
abundance: few
v_gene: TRBV11-2
j_gene: TRBJ2-1
CDR3nt: TGTGCCAGCAGCTTAGGGGTAGGGGTCAATGAGCAGTTCTTC
CDR3aa: CASSLGVGVNEQFF

d_gene: TRBD1
abundance: many
v_gene: TRBV12-3/TRBV12-4
j_gene: TRBJ2-1
CDR3nt: TGTGCCAGCAGTCCGGGACAGAGATACAATGAGCAGTTCTTC
CDR3aa: CASSPGQRYNEQFF

d_gene: -
abundance: -
v_gene: TRBV10-2
j_gene: TRBJ1-1
CDR3nt: TGCGCCAGCAGATCTTACCAGAACACTGAAGCTTTCTTT
CDR3aa: CASRSYQNTEAFF

d_gene: -
abundance: few
v_gene: TRBV20-1
j_gene: TRBJ2-1
CDR3nt: TGCAGTGCCAGACTCCCGGGGCCATGGTCCAATGAGCAGTTCTTC
CDR3aa: CSARLPGPWSNEQFF

d_gene: -
abundance: -
v_gene: TRBV9
j_gene: TRBJ2-3
CDR3nt: TGTGCCAGCAGCGCCCGTCAGGCTAGCACAGATACGCAGTATTTT
CDR3aa: CASSARQASTDTQYF

d_gene: TRBD2
abundance: -
v_gene: TRBV9
j_gene: TRBJ2-7
CDR3nt: TGTGCCAGCAGCGGCACCCCGGGAGGAGGCGAGCAGTACTTC
CDR3aa: CASSGTPGGGEQYF

d_gene: -
abundance: few
v_gene: TRBV5-5
j_gene: TRBJ2-2
CDR3nt: TGTGCCAGCACTCATTATTACCGGCTGACGAACACCGGGGAGCTGTTTTTT
CDR3aa: CASTHYYRLTNTGELFF

d_gene: -
abundance: -
v_gene: TRBV12-3/TRBV12-4
j_gene: TRBJ1-6
CDR3nt: TGTGCCAGCAGTTTAGGGGGACCGGCGAGATCACCCCTCCACTTT
CDR3aa: CASSLGGPARSPLHF

d_gene: TRBD1
abundance: many
v_gene: TRBV13
j_gene: TRBJ1-1
CDR3nt: TGTGCCAGCAGAGAGGGACAGGGGTACCCAAACACTGAAGCTTTCTTT
CDR3aa: CASREGQGYPNTEAFF

d_gene: TRBD2
abundance: many
v_gene: TRBV14
j_gene: TRBJ2-3
CDR3nt: TGTGCCAGCAGCCGTCCGGGACTAGCGGCCACAGATACGCAGTATTTT
CDR3aa: CASSRPGLAATDTQYF

d_gene: -
abundance: few
v_gene: TRBV20-1
j_gene: TRBJ1-1
CDR3nt: TGCAGTGCTAGAGATAGCCGGGAAGGACCTGAAGCTTTCTTT
CDR3aa: CSARDSREGPEAFF

d_gene: TRBD2
abundance: -
v_gene: TRBV10-2
j_gene: TRBJ2-3
CDR3nt: TGCGCCAGCAGTGAGGCTAGCGGGGTGGATACGCAGTATTTT
CDR3aa: CASSEASGVDTQYF

d_gene: -
abundance: few
v_gene: TRBV15
j_gene: TRBJ2-1
CDR3nt: TGTGCCACCAGCAGTGCTCGGGTGGGTCATGAGCAGTTCTTC
CDR3aa: CATSSARVGHEQFF

d_gene: -
abundance: few
v_gene: TRBV2
j_gene: TRBJ2-5
CDR3nt: TGTGCCAGCAGACCCGACGGGTACAAAGAGACCCAGTACTTC
CDR3aa: CASRPDGYKETQYF